This TCR beta chain appears in the sequencing data of a study of control samples from healthy donors and cancer patients. From germline, CDR1 is ENHRY and CDR2 SYGVKD. V was shortened by 0 bases and J by 3 bases, with 19 bases between the two germline ends. This CDR3 is 18 amino acids long. Some clones are missing from TCRdb's copy, which holds only in-frame ones; the method was immunoSEQ multiplex PCR. The sample lists around 80,000 clones; about 95% were seen once. The TCR was taken from a woman in her 30s in good health. The chain couples TRBV10-3 to TRBJ2-3; D is possibly TRBD2 (5 bases). The specimen sequenced was blood. The CDR3 sequence: CAISESLFPGRGTDTQYF. DNA for the CDR3: TGTGCCATCAGTGAGTCGTTATTCCCGGGTCGAGGGACAGATACGCAGTATTTT.